Listed below are T cell receptor beta chains from one sample, sequenced in a study of cytomegalovirus exposure and HLA in healthy donors. Data came from immunoSEQ multiplex PCR; TCRdb stores just in-frame clones and leaves some out. The sample holds tens of thousands of clones; 70% to 80% are singletons and the top ten take 20% to 25%. The sample taken for sequencing was PBMCs. The receptors originated from a woman in her forties or fifties in good health and CMV-seropositive. CDR3s include the opening cysteine and the closing phenylalanine or tryptophan. D genes are given only for firm matches. A clone size is listed for some rows: how often the clone was seen (once, few, many), or a class if it is expanded.

TRBJ1-6 | TRBV9 | NA | once | TGTGCCAGCAGCGTAACGAGCTCCTATAATTCACCCCTCCACTTT | CASSVTSSYNSPLHF
TRBJ2-1 | TRBV15 | NA | NA | TGTGCCACCAGCAGACCTCCCCCGGGGCGGGATGACTACAATGAGCAGTTCTTC | CATSRPPPGRDDYNEQFF
TRBJ1-5 | TRBV23-1 | NA | NA | TGCGCCAGCAGTCATTCGGACACAGTGAGTATTCAGCCCCAGCATTTT | CASSHSDTVSIQPQHF
TRBJ2-3 | TRBV2 | TRBD2 | NA | TGTGCCAGCAGTCTACTAGCGGGGGTCACAGATACGCAGTATTTT | CASSLLAGVTDTQYF
TRBJ1-1 | TRBV29-1 | NA | NA | TGCAGCGTCAGGGCCAGGGGCGTGAGCACTGAAGCTTTCTTT | CSVRARGVSTEAFF
TRBJ2-4 | TRBV15 | NA | NA | TGTGCCACCAGTCAACAGTTAGCCAAAAACATTCAGTACTTC | CATSQQLAKNIQYF
TRBJ1-5 | TRBV19 | NA | few | TGTGCCAGTTTCCCCGGGGGGCCCCAGCATTTT | CASFPGGPQHF
TRBJ1-2 | TRBV5-1 | TRBD1 | NA | TGCGCCAGCAGCTTGGAGGGAGTGACAGGGCCCCGGGGGAGCTATGGCTACACCTTC | CASSLEGVTGPRGSYGYTF
TRBJ2-1 | TRBV5-8 | TRBD1 | NA | TGTGCCAGCAGCGCCTGGACAGGGCGTATTGACGATGAGCAGTTCTTC | CASSAWTGRIDDEQFF
TRBJ2-7 | TRBV29-1 | NA | NA | TGCAGCGTTGGGATGTCGGGGAACGAGCAGTACTTC | CSVGMSGNEQYF
TRBJ2-5 | TRBV6-1 | NA | NA | TGTGCCATCCGGGGGCGGGGGCAGGAGACCCAGTACTTC | CAIRGRGQETQYF
TRBJ1-1 | TRBV19 | NA | NA | TGTGCCAGTAGTATCAAGAGAAACACTGAAGCTTTCTTT | CASSIKRNTEAFF
TRBJ2-5 | TRBV5-1 | TRBD2 | NA | TGCGCCAGCAGCTCCAGCGGGAGCGGGGAGACCCAGTACTTC | CASSSSGSGETQYF
TRBJ1-5 | TRBV5-1 | TRBD1 | few | TGCGCCAGCAGCTTCCAGGGGGCTCTCGGTCAGCCCCAGCATTTT | CASSFQGALGQPQHF
TRBJ2-7 | TRBV27 | NA | NA | TGTGCCAGCAGTTTATACCCAGGGACTTCCTACGAGCAGTACTTC | CASSLYPGTSYEQYF
TRBJ2-4 | TRBV6-6 | NA | NA | TGTGCCAGCACCACTCTTCCCTTAGCCAAAAACATTCAGTACTTC | CASTTLPLAKNIQYF
TRBJ2-1 | TRBV29-1 | TRBD2 | few | TGCAGCGTTGCCAGCGGGAAAAATGAGCAGTTCTTC | CSVASGKNEQFF
TRBJ2-3 | TRBV5-4 | TRBD2 | NA | TGTGCCAGCAGCCCCACCCCCGGCGGGGGGCAGGCAGATACGCAGTATTTT | CASSPTPGGGQADTQYF
TRBJ2-3 | TRBV11-3 | NA | NA | TGTGCCAGCAGCCAACGTCTCAGGCCAGATACGCAGTATTTT | CASSQRLRPDTQYF
TRBJ2-5 | TRBV5-4 | NA | NA | TGTGCCAGCAGCTTCGCAACCATTTCCCTAGACCAAGAGACCCAGTACTTC | CASSFATISLDQETQYF
TRBJ2-1 | TRBV14 | NA | NA | TGTGCCAGCAGCCATGTCCTTGGGAGCGGGCGCCTCTACAATGAGCAGTTCTTC | CASSHVLGSGRLYNEQFF
TRBJ1-4 | TRBV5-1 | NA | NA | TGCGCCAGCAGCCCCGACAGCCGGGCAGGATCAACTAATGAAAAACTGTTTTTT | CASSPDSRAGSTNEKLFF
TRBJ2-1 | TRBV19 | TRBD2 | NA | TGTGCCACCTCCCTCGGGGGGATGAATGAGCAGTTCTTC | CATSLGGMNEQFF
TRBJ1-2 | TRBV10-2 | TRBD1 | NA | TGCGCCAGCAGTGAGTCTGGGACAGGCTTTCCCTATGGCTACACCTTC | CASSESGTGFPYGYTF
TRBJ2-2 | TRBV13 | NA | NA | TGTGCCAGCACCATCCAGGTGGCCGGGGAGCTGTTTTTT | CASTIQVAGELFF
TRBJ2-7 | TRBV1 | NA | NA | TGCACCAGCAGCCTTCCCCGGAGGCTAGCGGGGCCCGGAGAGCAGTACTTC | CTSSLPRRLAGPGEQYF
TRBJ1-5 | TRBV5-4 | NA | NA | TGTGCCAGCAGCTTGGAACCCTCTATGCCCCAGCATTTT | CASSLEPSMPQHF
TRBJ2-5 | TRBV5-4 | TRBD2 | NA | TGTGCCAGCAGCGCGCTAGCGGGGGGGAAACCCCAAGAGACCCAGTACTTC | CASSALAGGKPQETQYF
TRBJ2-7 | TRBV5-5 | TRBD2 | few | TGTGCCAGCAGCGCCCGGCGGGGGACCTACGAGCAGTACTTC | CASSARRGTYEQYF
TRBJ1-3 | TRBV6-5 | TRBD1 | once | TGTGCCAGCAGACAGGGGGGCGGAAACACCATATATTTT | CASRQGGGNTIYF
TRBJ2-3 | TRBV4-2 | NA | NA | TGTGCCAGCAGCCAATATCCTACTAGCCCCACAGCATCAGATACGCAGTATTTT | CASSQYPTSPTASDTQYF
TRBJ1-2 | TRBV6-6 | NA | NA | TGTGCCAGCAGCCCCATTTCGGAGATCGGCTACACCTTC | CASSPISEIGYTF
TRBJ2-1 | TRBV2 | TRBD1 | NA | TGTGCCAGCAGTCCAGGACAGGGAGGCAATGAGCAGTTCTTC | CASSPGQGGNEQFF
TRBJ1-2 | TRBV14 | NA | NA | TGTGCCAGCAGCCAAGGGCGGGCAGACTATGGCTACACCTTC | CASSQGRADYGYTF
TRBJ2-1 | TRBV5-4 | TRBD2 | NA | TGTGCCAGCAGCTTCGGGACTAGCGGGCCCAACAATGAGCAGTTCTTC | CASSFGTSGPNNEQFF
TRBJ1-2 | TRBV29-1 | NA | few | TGCAGCGTTGAGTTAAACTATGGCTACACCTTC | CSVELNYGYTF